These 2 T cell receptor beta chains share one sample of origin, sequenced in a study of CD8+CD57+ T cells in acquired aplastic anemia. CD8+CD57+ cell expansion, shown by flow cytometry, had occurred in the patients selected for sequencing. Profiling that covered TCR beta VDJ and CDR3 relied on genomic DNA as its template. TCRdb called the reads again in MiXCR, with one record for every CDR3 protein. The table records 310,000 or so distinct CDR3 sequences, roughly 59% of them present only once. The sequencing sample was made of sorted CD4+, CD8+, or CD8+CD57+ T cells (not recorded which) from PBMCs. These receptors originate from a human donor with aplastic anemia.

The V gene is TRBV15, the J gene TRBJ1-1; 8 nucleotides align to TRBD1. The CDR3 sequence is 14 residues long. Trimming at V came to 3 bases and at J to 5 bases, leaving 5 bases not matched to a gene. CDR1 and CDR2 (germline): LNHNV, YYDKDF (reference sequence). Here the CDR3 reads CATSRDRVGTEAFF. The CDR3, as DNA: TGTGCCACCAGCAGGGACAGGGTAGGAACTGAAGCTTTCTTT.

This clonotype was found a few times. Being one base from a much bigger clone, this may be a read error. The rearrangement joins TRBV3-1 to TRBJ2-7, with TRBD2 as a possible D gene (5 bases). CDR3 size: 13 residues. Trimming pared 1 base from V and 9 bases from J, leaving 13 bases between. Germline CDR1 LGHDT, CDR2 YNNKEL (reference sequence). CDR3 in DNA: TGTGCCAGCAGCCAAGGACGAGGGTCCGGGCAGTACTTC. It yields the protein CASSQGRGSGQYF.